Below are 29 T cell receptor beta chains sequenced from a single sample in a study of shared clonotypes between healthy human individuals. Profiled with immunoSEQ multiplex PCR; TCRdb holds only in-frame clones, not every one. The data show roughly 2 million clones, approximately 94% seen once. The specimen sequenced was naive CD4+ T cells sorted from blood. As for subset: CD45RA+ positively selected. These receptors all stem from a man younger than 35 in good health.

The rearrangement links TRBV4-1 to TRBJ1-1; a possible D gene is TRBD1 (6 bases). Germline V gives CDR1 MGHRA, CDR2 YSYEKL. The CDR3 has 14 residues. V was clipped by 4 bases and J by 5 bases, with 14 bases between them. The CDR3 protein is CASSLTGKRTEAFF. DNA for the CDR3: TGCGCCAGCAGCCTCACAGGGAAGAGAACTGAAGCTTTCTTT.

The chain uses TRBV7-2 and TRBJ2-3, with TRBD2 matching over 12 bases. CDR1 SGHTA and CDR2 FQGNSA come from the germline V gene. The V gene end was trimmed by 5 bases and the J gene end by 4 bases; junction bases not matched to a gene: 4. The CDR3 consists of 15 residues. The DNA for the CDR3 is TGTGCCAGCAGCCCTACTAGCGGGGGGCCAGATACGCAGTATTTT. Translating it yields CASSPTSGGPDTQYF.

This chain uses TRBV5-8 with TRBJ2-7; a possible D gene is TRBD1 (5 bases). Germline assignment: CDR1 SGHTS and CDR2 YDEGEE. Trimming took off 1 base at V and 3 bases at J, with 11 bases between the two ends. The CDR3 is 14 amino acids. CDR3 region: CASSLFTGSYEQYF. The CDR3 region has the DNA TGTGCCAGCAGCTTGTTCACAGGTAGCTACGAGCAGTACTTC.

The V gene is TRBV4-3, the J gene TRBJ2-5, with 8 bases that match TRBD1. V lost 1 base, J lost 1 base, and 2 bases stayed unmatched. The germline CDR1 and CDR2 sequences are LGHNA and YSLEER. The CDR3 length is 15 residues. The CDR3, as DNA: TGCGCCAGCAGCCAAGGTCAGGGGGCCCAAGAGACCCAGTACTTC. Its protein is CASSQGQGAQETQYF.

The gene calls are TRBV5-1 and TRBJ2-3; 16 bases agree with TRBD2. Germline loops: CDR1 SGHRS, CDR2 YFSETQ. V shed 3 bases and J 5 bases; nucleotides not matched to a gene: 9. The CDR3 length is 18 residues. Written as DNA, the CDR3 is TGCGCCAGCAGCTGGGGGACTAGCGGGAGGGCCTCTGGAGATACGCAGTATTTT. Protein: CASSWGTSGRASGDTQYF.

A note on this clone: The sample holds other DNA sequences that translate to the same CDR3. This chain links TRBV5-1 with TRBJ2-7; D is unresolved. Deletions cut 0 bases from V and 6 bases from J, with 13 bases between. This CDR3 spans 14 amino acids. CDR1 is SGHRS, CDR2 YFSETQ, per germline. CDR3 residues: CASSLVGDLGEQYF. CDR3 nucleotide sequence: TGCGCCAGCAGCTTGGTAGGAGATCTCGGCGAGCAGTACTTC.

The CDR3 loop reads CASSDRTGGKHF. CDR3 coding DNA: TGTGCCAGCAGTGATCGGACAGGTGGAAAGCATTTT. The V and J genes are TRBV28 and TRBJ1-5; TRBD1 matches 7 bases. The junction had 9 bases not matched to a gene; V was cut back by 5 bases and J by 14 bases. Germline CDR1 and CDR2: MDHEN and SYDVKM. The CDR3 has 12 amino acids.

The chain combines TRBV19 with TRBJ2-2; D not certain. V lost 3 bases to trimming and J lost 8 bases, with 7 bases between them. Germline V gene lookup returns CDR1 LNHDA and CDR2 SQIVND (reference sequence). This CDR3 is 12 amino acids long. The CDR3 DNA reads TGTGCCAGTAGTATGTGGTGGGGGGAGCTGTTTTTT. Its protein product is CASSMWWGELFF.

This chain links TRBV27 with TRBJ1-5; maybe TRBD1 (6 bases). Deletions cut 4 bases from V and 5 bases from J, with 12 bases between. The germline CDR1 and CDR2 sequences are MNHEY and SMNVEV (reference sequence). This CDR3 is built from 14 residues. DNA of the CDR3: TGTGCCAGCAGTTGGGGACATGGTGATCAGCCCCAGCATTTT. It translates to CASSWGHGDQPQHF.

Worth noting for this clone: This sample also contains other DNA sequences that code for the same CDR3. The rearrangement uses TRBV9 and TRBJ1-1, with TRBD1 as a possible D gene (6 bases). Trimming took 0 bases from V and 4 from J, leaving 7 bases between them. The CDR3 covers 13 residues. Germline V CDR1 and CDR2: SGDLS, YYNGEE. This CDR3 reads CASSVEGGTEAFF. The CDR3 coding sequence is TGTGCCAGCAGCGTAGAAGGGGGCACTGAAGCTTTCTTT.

The genes are TRBV6-1 and TRBJ1-1; TRBD1 is a possible D gene (5 bases). This CDR3 comprises 15 residues. Trimming removed 5 bases from V and 5 bases from J, with 18 bases in between. Germline-derived CDR1 and CDR2 are MNHNS and SASEGT. The CDR3 spells CASSKVVRVGTEAFF. Written as DNA, the CDR3 is TGTGCCAGCAGTAAGGTAGTCAGGGTTGGAACTGAAGCTTTCTTT.

The genes are TRBV30 and TRBJ2-3; 7 nucleotides match TRBD1. Germline values: CDR1 GTSNPN, CDR2 SVGIG (reference sequence). This CDR3 comprises 15 residues. Trimming cost V 5 bases and J 2 bases; bases outside gene matches: 10. CDR3 sequence reads: CAWDPGQRSTDTQYF. CDR3 bases: TGTGCCTGGGACCCGGGACAGAGATCCACAGATACGCAGTATTTT.

This sequence joins TRBV28 and TRBJ2-3; maybe TRBD2 (5 bases). This CDR3 contains 15 residues. CDR1 and CDR2 from the germline V gene are MDHEN and SYDVKM. V lost 7 bases and J 2 bases, leaving 16 bases between the germline ends. CDR3 amino acids: CASNPRVPNTDTQYF. The DNA for the CDR3 is TGTGCCAGCAACCCGCGGGTCCCAAACACAGATACGCAGTATTTT.

The V and J genes are TRBV25-1 and TRBJ1-1; D gene uncertain. V shed 6 bases and J shed 1 base, with 9 bases lying between them. This CDR3 region has 13 residues. Germline CDR1 is MGHDK and CDR2 is SYGVNS. CDR3 coding DNA: TGTGCCAGCAGCGAGAGGAAGAACACTGAAGCTTTCTTT. Residues: CASSERKNTEAFF.

V gene TRBV6-5 combines with J gene TRBJ2-3, with D unresolved. This CDR3 has 15 residues. Trimming cost V 6 bases and J 2 bases, with 15 bases left between them. CDR1 is MNHEY and CDR2 is SVGAGI in the germline V gene. The CDR3 spells CASSPRGFFTDTQYF. As DNA, the CDR3 is TGTGCCAGCAGCCCTCGAGGATTCTTCACAGATACGCAGTATTTT.

The chain carries TRBV15 and TRBJ1-5; D perhaps matches TRBD1 (5 bases). Deletions cut 4 bases from V and 3 bases from J, with 13 bases between. The CDR3 spans 15 residues. Germline loops: CDR1 LNHNV, CDR2 YYDKDF (reference sequence). CDR3: CATSTAQGHNQPQHF. As DNA, the CDR3 is TGTGCCACCAGCACAGCTCAGGGTCACAATCAGCCCCAGCATTTT.

This chain links TRBV5-4 with TRBJ1-3, with 7 bases identical to TRBD1. The CDR3 totals 15 residues. The J segment lost 5 bases and the V segment lost 4 bases, leaving 9 bases of the junction unmatched. Germline CDR1 is SGHNT and CDR2 is YYREEE (reference sequence). CDR3 coding DNA: TGTGCCAGCAGCCTTGGGACAGCGGGTCGAAACACCATATATTTT. Translating it yields CASSLGTAGRNTIYF.

This chain links TRBV5-1 with TRBJ2-5; 8 bases fit TRBD2. J gave up 6 bases and V 0 bases, and 7 bases lay outside the gene matches. CDR3 length: 15 amino acids. Per the germline V gene, CDR1 is SGHRS and CDR2 is YFSETQ. CDR3 sequence (DNA): TGCGCCAGCAGCTTGGCCCAGCGGGGGCCCCAGACCCAGTACTTC. As protein: CASSLAQRGPQTQYF.

The V gene is TRBV6-1, the J gene TRBJ1-2, with TRBD1 identical over 8 bases. J lost 1 base, V lost 6 bases, and 7 bases had no gene match. CDR1 is MNHNS and CDR2 is SASEGT in the germline V gene. The CDR3 totals 15 residues. This chain's CDR3 is CASSLTGAHNYGYTF. CDR3 sequence (DNA): TGTGCCAGCAGCCTGACAGGGGCCCATAACTATGGCTACACCTTC.

For the CDR3, the DNA is TGTGCCTGGAGTGTGCCGGGCCCCCCGACCTACGAGCAGTACTTC. As protein: CAWSVPGPPTYEQYF. The gene calls are TRBV30 and TRBJ2-7; D ambiguous. Germline-derived CDR1 and CDR2 are GTSNPN and SVGIG (reference sequence). The CDR3 has 15 residues. The V end was cut by 0 bases, the J end by 2 bases, with 14 bases between.

This rearrangement joins TRBV7-9 to TRBJ1-3; D is unclear. Trimming cost V 4 bases and J 2 bases, with 6 bases left between them. This CDR3 has 13 residues. Per the germline V gene, CDR1 is SEHNR and CDR2 is FQNEAQ (reference sequence). CDR3 sequence reads: CASSWGTGNTIYF. The CDR3 DNA reads as TGTGCCAGCAGCTGGGGAACTGGAAACACCATATATTTT.

V gene TRBV29-1 combines with J gene TRBJ2-2; 13 bases align to TRBD2. The CDR3 runs 14 residues. Germline V CDR1 and CDR2: SQVTM, ANQGSEA. The V and J ends lost 7 bases and 5 bases, in that order; junction bases with no gene match: 4. CDR3 in amino acids: CSGTSGRGTGELFF. CDR3 nucleotide sequence: TGCAGCGGGACTAGCGGGAGAGGTACCGGGGAGCTGTTTTTT.

This chain links TRBV2 with TRBJ1-2; D gene unclear. CDR1 is SNHLY and CDR2 is FYNNEI in the germline V gene. The CDR3 totals 14 residues. Trimming cost V 1 base and J 4 bases, with 10 bases left between them. In DNA form, the CDR3 reads TGTGCCAGCAGTGAAGAAGTCTGGAGCTATGGCTACACCTTC. Its protein is CASSEEVWSYGYTF.

The chain links TRBV29-1 to TRBJ2-4; D is ambiguous. Germline V gives CDR1 SQVTM, CDR2 ANQGSEA. V shed 1 base and J shed 4 bases, with 8 bases lying between them. This CDR3 is 13 amino acids long. CDR3 sequence reads: CSVEVDGKNIQYF. DNA of the CDR3: TGCAGCGTTGAAGTGGACGGAAAAAACATTCAGTACTTC.

On this clone itself: The sample has other DNA sequences that encode this CDR3 too. V gene TRBV5-1 combines with J gene TRBJ1-4; TRBD1 matches at 8 bases. V shed 0 bases and J 6 bases; nucleotides not matched to a gene: 1. The CDR3 length is 14 residues. CDR1 is SGHRS and CDR2 is YFSETQ in the germline V gene. CDR3 sequence reads: CASSLEDRDEKLFF. The CDR3 DNA sequence: TGCGCCAGCAGCTTGGAGGACAGGGATGAAAAACTGTTTTTT.

This clone appeared once. Other DNA sequences in this sample translate to the same CDR3. The chain combines TRBV10-3 with TRBJ1-4, with D uncertain. V lost 3 bases, J lost 5 bases, and 4 bases lay in between. This CDR3 spans 12 amino acids. Germline V gives CDR1 ENHRY, CDR2 SYGVKD. Here the CDR3 reads CAISDGNEKLFF. CDR3 nucleotide sequence: TGTGCCATCAGTGACGGCAATGAAAAACTGTTTTTT.

This rearrangement joins TRBV27 to TRBJ2-3, with D perhaps being TRBD1 or TRBD2 (5 bases each). The V gene's germline CDR1 is MNHEY and CDR2 SMNVEV (reference sequence). V lost 5 bases and J 2 bases, leaving 14 bases between the germline ends. This CDR3 has 15 residues. The CDR3, as DNA: TGTGCCAGCAGTCCTACCTGGGACGCCACAGATACGCAGTATTTT. It is translated as CASSPTWDATDTQYF.

The chain's CDR3 is CASSLGGAGGEQYF. The CDR3 DNA is TGTGCCAGCAGTTTGGGGGGAGCCGGTGGGGAGCAGTACTTC. The gene calls are TRBV28 and TRBJ2-7; possibly TRBD2 for D (6 bases). CDR3 size: 14 residues. Trimming left V 3 bases short and J 7 bases short, with 16 bases between. In germline, CDR1 is MDHEN, CDR2 SYDVKM. Drawing the rest from reference TRBV28 and TRBJ2-7, the complete variable domain is DVKVTQSSRYLVKRTGEKVFLECVQDMDHENMFWYRQDPGLGLRLIYFSYDVKMKEKGDIPEGYSVSREKKERFSLILESASTNQTSMYLCASSLGGAGGEQYFGPGTRLTVT.

As to this clone: Other DNA sequences in the same sample also yield this CDR3. The V gene is TRBV7-2, the J gene TRBJ2-7, with TRBD2 matching 8 bases. The ends lost 1 base at V and 1 base at J; junction bases unmatched: 3. CDR1 and CDR2 from the germline V gene are SGHTA and FQGNSA. The CDR3 extends over 15 amino acids. The CDR3, as DNA: TGTGCCAGCAGCTTAGATGCGGGGGGATCCTACGAGCAGTACTTC. This codes for CASSLDAGGSYEQYF.